Following are 27 T cell receptor beta chains from one sample sequenced in a study of shared clonotypes between healthy human individuals. CD8 cells regarded as naive lacked CD45RO, were positively chosen for CCR7, and omitted terminally differentiated effector memory CD45RA+ cells. Only in-frame clones appear in the TCRdb table, and some are missing; sequencing was by immunoSEQ multiplex PCR. The profile shows 2 million to 2.5 million clones, about 92% of them singletons. Sequenced input: naive CD8+ T cells from PBMCs. Every receptor here comes from a young man in good health. Some clones in this sample may be carry-over from other donors' samples.

This clone was seen just once. The chain combines TRBV5-4 with TRBJ2-7, with 8 bases matching TRBD1. Trimming at V came to 5 bases and at J to 2 bases, leaving 15 bases not matched to a gene. The CDR3 is 17 residues long. Germline values: CDR1 SGHNT, CDR2 YYREEE (reference sequence). CDR3 sequence (DNA): TGTGCCAGCAGTCAGGACAGGGCTTTACAATTTACCTACGAGCAGTACTTC. Translation: CASSQDRALQFTYEQYF. The full variable domain, with the rest looked up from reference TRBV5-4 and TRBJ2-7, is ETGVTQSPTHLIKTRGQQVTLRCSSQSGHNTVSWYQQALGQGPQFIFQYYREEENGRGNFPPRFSGLQFPNYSSELNVNALELDDSALYLCASSQDRALQFTYEQYFGPGTRLTVT.

As regards this clone: Other DNA sequences in the sample encode the same CDR3. The V gene is TRBV7-3, the J gene TRBJ2-2, with 10 positions matching TRBD1. Germline trimming cut 5 bases from V and 3 bases from J; bases unmatched to any gene: 3. The CDR3 covers 15 residues. Germline V gene lookup returns CDR1 SGHTA and CDR2 FQGTGA. For the CDR3, the DNA is TGTGCCAGCAGCCCGGGGACAGGGGACACCGGGGAGCTGTTTTTT. Its protein product is CASSPGTGDTGELFF.

V gene TRBV19 combines with J gene TRBJ1-5; D not certain. Trimming removed 1 base from V and 6 bases from J, with 7 bases in between. The CDR3 is made up of 13 amino acids. Germline-derived CDR1 and CDR2 are LNHDA and SQIVND (reference sequence). CDR3 sequence (DNA): TGTGCCAGTAGTATAGGTGGAATTCAGCCCCAGCATTTT. This gives the protein CASSIGGIQPQHF.

The chain combines TRBV7-8 with TRBJ2-3, with unresolved D. CDR3 length: 12 amino acids. Trimming left V 2 bases short and J 6 bases short, with 6 bases between. In germline, CDR1 is SGHVS, CDR2 FQNEAQ. The CDR3 loop is CASSLLKDTQYF. In nucleotides, the CDR3 is TGTGCCAGCAGCTTACTAAAGGATACGCAGTATTTT.

J is TRBJ1-2 and V is TRBV6-1; TRBD1 agrees at 8 bases. The CDR3 has 20 amino acids. Trimming cost V 2 bases and J 0 bases; bases outside gene matches: 17. The V gene's germline CDR1 is MNHNS and CDR2 SASEGT. Here the CDR3 DNA reads TGTGCCAGCAGTGAATCCAGGACAGGGCGCGGTATTCTTGCTAACTATGGCTACACCTTC. Residues: CASSESRTGRGILANYGYTF.

The chain joins TRBV7-9 to TRBJ2-7, with 7 bases fitting TRBD2. The CDR3 totals 15 residues. The germline gives CDR1 SEHNR, CDR2 FQNEAQ (reference sequence). Germline trimming cut 1 base from V and 7 bases from J; bases unmatched to any gene: 10. CDR3 nucleotide sequence: TGTGCCAGCAGCTTAGGGGGGGGACCGACGGGGGAGCAGTACTTC. This sequence encodes CASSLGGGPTGEQYF.

V gene TRBV9 combines with J gene TRBJ2-7, with 7 bases that match TRBD2. The junction had 11 bases not matched to a gene; V was cut back by 4 bases and J by 4 bases. The CDR3 loop spans 15 amino acids. The germline V gene has CDR1 SGDLS and CDR2 YYNGEE. CDR3 sequence: CASSRAGREGYEQYF. The CDR3 DNA reads TGTGCCAGCAGCCGCGCTGGCAGGGAGGGGTACGAGCAGTACTTC. The full variable domain, its missing parts supplied by reference TRBV9 and TRBJ2-7, is DSGVTQTPKHLITATGQRVTLRCSPRSGDLSVYWYQQSLDQGLQFLIQYYNGEERAKGNILERFSAQQFPDLHSELNLSSLELGDSALYFCASSRAGREGYEQYFGPGTRLTVT.

This chain links TRBV25-1 with TRBJ1-3; D not resolved. Germline-derived CDR1 and CDR2 are MGHDK and SYGVNS. The V end was cut by 6 bases, the J end by 3 bases, with 9 bases between. The CDR3 extends over 13 amino acids. Here the CDR3 reads CASREAGGNTIYF. In nucleotides, the CDR3 is TGTGCCAGCAGAGAGGCGGGTGGAAACACCATATATTTT.

The genes are TRBV5-6 and TRBJ2-1, with 8 positions matching TRBD2. CDR3 size: 14 residues. Trimming at V came to 0 bases and at J to 8 bases, leaving 4 bases not matched to a gene. Looked up from germline, CDR1 is SGHDT and CDR2 is YYEEEE. The CDR3 bases are TGTGCCAGCAGCTTGGTCGGACTAGCTCATGAGCAGTTCTTC. This sequence encodes CASSLVGLAHEQFF. The whole variable domain, filled in from reference TRBV5-6 and TRBJ2-1, reads DAGVTQSPTHLIKTRGQQVTLRCSPKSGHDTVSWYQQALGQGPQFIFQYYEEEERQRGNFPDRFSGHQFPNYSSELNVNALLLGDSALYLCASSLVGLAHEQFFGPGTRLTVL.

V and J are TRBV4-1 and TRBJ1-1, with D maybe TRBD1 (6 bases). CDR3 length: 14 residues. CDR1 is MGHRA, CDR2 YSYEKL, per germline. Trimming left V 4 bases short and J 4 bases short, with 13 bases between. The CDR3 is CASSLQGSRTEAFF. CDR3 coding DNA: TGCGCCAGCAGCCTCCAGGGGTCCCGCACTGAAGCTTTCTTT.

The chain couples TRBV4-3 to TRBJ2-7, with TRBD1 matching over 7 bases. Per germline, CDR1 LGHNA and CDR2 YSLEER. V was clipped by 1 base and J by 5 bases; unmatched bases: 5. The CDR3 has 14 residues. The CDR3 DNA reads TGCGCCAGCAGCCAAGCGGCAGGGGGACACGAGCAGTACTTC. Translation gives CASSQAAGGHEQYF.

The genes are TRBV5-1 and TRBJ1-1, with 7 bases identical to TRBD1. Trimming removed 1 base from V and 1 base from J; junction bases left unmatched: 10. This CDR3 is 17 amino acids long. Germline loops: CDR1 SGHRS, CDR2 YFSETQ. CDR3 protein: CASSLKASQGGNTEAFF. CDR3 bases: TGCGCCAGCAGCTTGAAAGCATCCCAGGGGGGGAACACTGAAGCTTTCTTT.

The chain joins TRBV9 to TRBJ2-7; 7 positions match TRBD1. Germline trimming cut 4 bases from V and 4 bases from J; bases unmatched to any gene: 11. Germline CDR1 is SGDLS and CDR2 is YYNGEE. CDR3 length: 15 residues. The CDR3: CASSLGTANIYEQYF. In DNA, the CDR3 is TGTGCCAGCAGCCTTGGGACAGCGAACATATACGAGCAGTACTTC.

V is TRBV4-1 and J is TRBJ2-1, with 7 bases fitting TRBD2. The CDR3 sequence is 16 residues long. V was pared by 1 base and J by 3 bases, with 6 bases of the junction left unmatched. Germline-derived CDR1 and CDR2 are MGHRA and YSYEKL. For the CDR3, the DNA is TGCGCCAGCAGCCAAGGACCAGCGGGGCACTACAATGAGCAGTTCTTC. Protein: CASSQGPAGHYNEQFF.

The rearrangement links TRBV7-9 to TRBJ2-7; 8 bases line up with TRBD1. The CDR3 totals 16 residues. The trim removed 5 bases at V and 0 bases at J, leaving 9 bases unmatched. Germline lookup yields CDR1 SEHNR and CDR2 FQNEAQ (reference sequence). The CDR3, as DNA: TGTGCCAGCAGCCCAAGGGACAGGCCCCCCTCCTACGAGCAGTACTTC. Its translation is CASSPRDRPPSYEQYF.

The chain employs TRBV19 and TRBJ1-2; no definite D call. Per the germline V gene, CDR1 is LNHDA and CDR2 is SQIVND (reference sequence). Deletions cut 7 bases from V and 0 bases from J, with 9 bases between. The CDR3 is 13 residues long. The CDR3 nucleotides are TGTGCCAGTACCTGGGAAGCTAACTATGGCTACACCTTC. Encoded protein: CASTWEANYGYTF. Full variable domain (remainder filled in from reference TRBV19 and TRBJ1-2): DGGITQSPKYLFRKEGQNVTLSCEQNLNHDAMYWYRQDPGQGLRLIYYSQIVNDFQKGDIAEGYSVSREKKESFPLTVTSAQKNPTAFYLCASTWEANYGYTFGSGTRLTVV.

This chain connects TRBV27 to TRBJ2-7; 8 nucleotides agree with TRBD2. This CDR3 has 14 amino acids. V dropped 3 bases and J dropped 5; count of bases not matched to a gene: 6. Germline V lookup: CDR1 MNHEY, CDR2 SMNVEV (reference sequence). Here the CDR3 reads CASSFGTSGDEQYF. The CDR3 DNA is TGTGCCAGCAGTTTTGGGACTAGTGGGGACGAGCAGTACTTC.

This clone has a single count. This chain uses TRBV4-2 with TRBJ2-7; 8 bases map to TRBD2. CDR1 LGHNA and CDR2 YNFKEQ come from the germline V gene. J lost 3 bases, V lost 0 bases, and 4 bases had no gene match. The CDR3 loop spans 15 amino acids. This chain's CDR3 is CASSQDQRENYEQYF. The CDR3 DNA follows: TGTGCCAGCAGCCAAGACCAGCGGGAGAACTACGAGCAGTACTTC.

The CDR3 DNA reads as TGTGCCAGCAGCTCGACCGGGACTAGCGAGATCAATGAGCAGTTCTTC. As protein: CASSSTGTSEINEQFF. The chain joins TRBV7-9 to TRBJ2-1; 10 bases match TRBD2. The CDR3 consists of 16 residues. The germline V gene encodes CDR1 SEHNR and CDR2 FQNEAQ (reference sequence). V was pared by 4 bases and J by 6 bases, with 9 bases of the junction left unmatched. The variable domain in full, completed from reference TRBV7-9 and TRBJ2-1, reads DTGVSQNPRHKITKRGQNVTFRCDPISEHNRLYWYRQTLGQGPEFLTYFQNEAQLEKSRLLSDRFSAERPKGSFSTLEIQRTEQGDSAMYLCASSSTGTSEINEQFFGPGTRLTVL.

This chain connects TRBV15 to TRBJ2-7; 10 bases align to TRBD2. The V segment lost 1 base and the J segment 2 bases; nucleotides outside the gene matches: 8. Germline V CDR1 and CDR2: LNHNV, YYDKDF (reference sequence). This CDR3 spans 17 amino acids. The CDR3 here is CATSRGWTSGKTYEQYF. The CDR3 coding sequence is TGTGCCACCAGCAGAGGGTGGACTAGCGGAAAAACCTACGAGCAGTACTTC.

This rearrangement joins TRBV6-1 to TRBJ1-3, with D unclear. The CDR3 loop spans 14 amino acids. Germline V gene lookup returns CDR1 MNHNS and CDR2 SASEGT. The V and J ends lost 7 bases and 2 bases respectively, with 12 bases between them. CDR3 loop: CASTGIGTGNTIYF. DNA for the CDR3: TGTGCCAGCACCGGCATCGGGACTGGAAACACCATATATTTT.

V is TRBV5-8 and J is TRBJ1-1; 7 nucleotides match TRBD1. The CDR3 is made up of 13 amino acids. V gave up 5 bases and J gave up 4 bases; unmatched junction bases: 5. The germline V gene has CDR1 SGHTS and CDR2 YDEGEE. The CDR3: CASRRQGGTEAFF. The CDR3 DNA is TGTGCCAGCAGACGACAGGGAGGCACTGAAGCTTTCTTT.

V usage is TRBV28 and J usage is TRBJ1-3; a possible D gene is TRBD1 (5 bases). Germline loops: CDR1 MDHEN, CDR2 SYDVKM. V lost 4 bases, J lost 8 bases, and 18 bases lay in between. The CDR3 is 15 residues long. This CDR3 reads CASSSNSGPAHTIYF. The CDR3 DNA reads as TGTGCCAGCAGTTCAAACTCGGGGCCGGCTCACACCATATATTTT.

This chain uses TRBV27 with TRBJ2-7, with D hard to call. V shed 3 bases and J shed 6 bases, with 15 bases lying between them. Per germline, CDR1 MNHEY and CDR2 SMNVEV (reference sequence). There are 14 residues in the CDR3. CDR3 DNA sequence: TGTGCCAGCAGTTTGATCGAGACTTTCTCCGAGCAGTACTTC. Its protein product is CASSLIETFSEQYF.

This rearrangement joins TRBV6-4 to TRBJ2-7; 9 bases fit TRBD1. The J segment lost 7 bases and the V segment lost 5 bases, leaving 6 bases of the junction unmatched. In germline, CDR1 is MRHNA, CDR2 SNTAGT. This CDR3 is 13 amino acids long. The CDR3 protein is CASSPGQGWEQYF. The DNA for the CDR3 is TGTGCCAGCAGTCCGGGACAGGGTTGGGAGCAGTACTTC.

The V call is TRBV14, the J call TRBJ2-2; TRBD2 matches at 12 bases. The CDR3 is 21 residues long. Germline loops: CDR1 SGHDN, CDR2 FVKESK. V lost 0 bases, J lost 7 bases, and 18 bases stayed unmatched. The CDR3 nucleotides read TGTGCCAGCAGCCAAGATATAATTAGCAGCGGACTAGCGGGATGGATCGGGGAGCTGTTTTTT. Translating it yields CASSQDIISSGLAGWIGELFF.

The rearrangement joins TRBV6-1 to TRBJ2-1; either TRBD1 or TRBD2 may fit D (5 bases each). The V gene lost 1 base and the J gene lost 8 bases, with 15 bases spanning the gap. Germline V gene data show CDR1 as MNHNS and CDR2 as SASEGT. This CDR3 contains 15 residues. The CDR3 region is CASSEVQGPYYEQFF. CDR3 coding DNA: TGTGCCAGCAGTGAAGTTCAGGGACCCTATTATGAGCAGTTCTTC.